The 7 T cell receptor beta chains below all came from one sample that was sequenced in a study of OX40 agonist ivuxolimab in advanced cancers. Library preparation used the immunoSEQ multiplex PCR assay. TCRdb took over this immuneACCESS table, retaining in-frame rearrangements with V and J assigned. Such tables are incomplete; in checked studies, under half of the missing clones stem from an unresolved V gene, and the remainder is unexplained. Across this sample there are some 26,000 clones, with about 85% seen only once. The ten largest clones capture 26% of the sample. The sequenced sample was CD4+ or CD8+ T cells sorted from blood, obtained in a trial of the OX40 agonist ivuxolimab. The receptors were gathered from an adult with an advanced solid tumor such as melanoma, head and neck, liver or kidney cancer.

The chain is built from TRBV27 and TRBJ1-1; no reliable D call. CDR3 length: 13 residues. V gave up 2 bases and J gave up 3 bases, with 7 bases separating them. Germline V gene sequence: CDR1 MNHEY, CDR2 SMNVEV (reference sequence). The CDR3 DNA follows: TGTGCCAGCAGTTTAGGGCGGGACACTGAAGCTTTCTTT. Protein sequence: CASSLGRDTEAFF.

This rearrangement joins TRBV6-1 to TRBJ1-1, with 8 bases lining up with TRBD1. Trimming cost V 3 bases and J 0 bases; bases outside gene matches: 6. The CDR3 has 16 residues. Germline values: CDR1 MNHNS, CDR2 SASEGT. CDR3 in DNA: TGTGCCAGCAGTGAGTCAGGACAGGGCCTGAACACTGAAGCTTTCTTT. This codes for CASSESGQGLNTEAFF.

This clone was detected a few times. The V gene is TRBV7-6, the J gene TRBJ1-6; D uncertain. From germline, CDR1 is SGHVS and CDR2 FNYEAQ. The CDR3 length is 18 residues. Trimming left V 2 bases short and J 0 bases short, with 14 bases between. The chain's CDR3 is CASSLYPTRSSYNSPLHF. In nucleotides, the CDR3 is TGTGCCAGCAGCTTATACCCAACTCGGAGCTCCTATAATTCACCCCTCCACTTT.

Turning to this clone: Other nucleotide sequences in the sample specify the same CDR3. This rearrangement joins TRBV11-2 to TRBJ2-7, with D perhaps TRBD2 (6 bases). This CDR3 has 13 amino acids. V was trimmed by 5 bases and J by 3 bases, leaving 11 bases between them. Germline CDR1 reads SGHAT; CDR2 reads FQNNGV. CDR3 in amino acids: CASSLGGVYEQYF. The CDR3 DNA follows: TGTGCCAGCAGCCTAGGAGGGGTCTACGAGCAGTACTTC.

The chain carries TRBV5-6 and TRBJ1-5; no firm D call. Deletions cut 4 bases from V and 4 bases from J, with 9 bases between. The germline CDR1 and CDR2 sequences are SGHDT and YYEEEE. The CDR3 loop spans 13 amino acids. The CDR3 loop reads CASSSAINQPQHF. Written as DNA, the CDR3 is TGTGCCAGCAGCAGCGCAATTAATCAGCCCCAGCATTTT.

The genes are TRBV30 and TRBJ2-1, with TRBD1 matching over 8 bases. Germline lookup yields CDR1 GTSNPN and CDR2 SVGIG (reference sequence). The CDR3 has 16 residues. The J segment lost 5 bases and the V segment lost 2 bases, leaving 11 bases of the junction unmatched. The CDR3: CAWSTLGQGFDNEQFF. CDR3 DNA: TGTGCCTGGAGTACCCTAGGACAGGGCTTTGACAATGAGCAGTTCTTC.

This chain connects TRBV27 to TRBJ2-1, with D perhaps matching TRBD1 (5 bases). Deletions cut 2 bases from V and 10 bases from J, with 12 bases between. CDR3 length equals 13 residues. Germline loops: CDR1 MNHEY, CDR2 SMNVEV (reference sequence). The CDR3 region is CASSLQGFVEQFF. CDR3 nucleotide sequence: TGTGCCAGCAGTTTACAGGGTTTTGTGGAGCAGTTCTTC.